The following is a T cell receptor (beta chain) sequence with its context. This CDR3 spans 12 amino acids. V was clipped by 5 bases and J by 4 bases, with 7 bases between them. Germline lookup yields CDR1 SNHLY and CDR2 FYNNEI. This sample was included in a study of shared clonotypes between healthy human individuals. For sorted subsets, about 0.2 ug DNA per replicate equaled about 31,000 T cell genomes. TCRdb's copy holds only in-frame clones and misses some; the assay was immunoSEQ multiplex PCR. The repertoire holds roughly 2 million clones, with more than 90% as singletons. It was into CD45RA+ naive and CD45RA-negative memory subsets that the CD4+ cells were split.

The TCR sequence derives from a man between 18 and 35 years old in good health. Sequencing was carried out using naive CD4+ T cells sorted from blood. Subset noted: CD45RA+ positively selected. This chain uses TRBV2 with TRBJ2-3; D gene ambiguous. DNA for the CDR3: TGTGCCAGCAGTCGCCAGTCAGATACGCAGTATTTT. Translated: CASSRQSDTQYF.